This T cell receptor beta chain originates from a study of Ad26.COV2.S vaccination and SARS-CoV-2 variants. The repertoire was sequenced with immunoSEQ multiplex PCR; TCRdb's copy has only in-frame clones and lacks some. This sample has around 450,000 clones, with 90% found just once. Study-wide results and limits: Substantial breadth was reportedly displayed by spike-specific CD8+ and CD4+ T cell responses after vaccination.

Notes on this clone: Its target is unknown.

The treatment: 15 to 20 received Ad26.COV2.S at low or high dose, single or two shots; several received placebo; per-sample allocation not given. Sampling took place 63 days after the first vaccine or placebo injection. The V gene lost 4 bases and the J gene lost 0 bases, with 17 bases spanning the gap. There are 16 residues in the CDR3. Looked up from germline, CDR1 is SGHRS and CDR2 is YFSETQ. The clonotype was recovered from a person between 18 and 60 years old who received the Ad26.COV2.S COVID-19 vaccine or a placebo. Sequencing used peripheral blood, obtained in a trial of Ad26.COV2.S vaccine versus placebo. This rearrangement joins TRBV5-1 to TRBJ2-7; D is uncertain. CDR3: CASSLGWGSYSYEQYF. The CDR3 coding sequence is TGCGCCAGCAGCCTGGGTTGGGGTTCATACTCCTACGAGCAGTACTTC.